This T cell receptor beta chain was recorded in a study of T cell responses to AZD1222 COVID-19 vaccine. Study summary: Timing groups of about 4 and about 12 weeks for second doses were pooled.

This clone was seen only once. Its antigen is currently unknown. The assay was immunoSEQ multiplex PCR, and TCRdb's table has in-frame clones only and misses some. The sample includes some 130,000 clones, 90% seen only once; the top ten take less than 8.5%. General study findings and limits: Among the donors, most were white British and more were female, and clonal diversity was possibly underestimated. None of the repertoires were sampled until the peak T cell response had passed. Spike-specific TCR breadth and depth went up after people got two AZD1222 doses.

Sequencing used peripheral blood, obtained on day 0 of AZD1222 vaccination. The sequence was collected from an adult in good health.

CDR3 sequence: CASSPASYNSPLHF. The CDR3 DNA sequence: TGTGCCAGCAGCCCGGCCTCCTATAATTCACCCCTCCACTTT. The chain has TRBV9 and TRBJ1-6; D is unclear. This CDR3 region has 14 residues. V was cut by 4 bases and J by 0 bases, with 5 bases left in between. Per germline, CDR1 SGDLS and CDR2 YYNGEE.